This T cell receptor (beta chain) is drawn from a study of T cell responses to AZD1222 COVID-19 vaccine. General study points: Unmutated variant regions are reportedly targeted by nearly half of spike-specific TCRs. Repertoire sampling occurred only after the peak T cell response.

In regard to this clone: Antigen specificity is unknown.

Libraries were prepared by immunoSEQ multiplex PCR; TCRdb keeps only in-frame clonotypes and omits some of them. This sample yields under 200,000 clones, of which around 95% are seen a single time; approximately 0.69% belongs to the top ten. This CDR3 comprises 13 residues. Trimming pared 3 bases from V and 5 bases from J, leaving 11 bases between. The genes are TRBV12-3 or TRBV12-4 and TRBJ2-7; possible D gene TRBD2, 7 bases. The material sequenced was peripheral blood, taken on day 0 of AZD1222 vaccination. The TCR was taken from an adult in good health. CDR3 nucleotide sequence: TGTGCCAGCAGTTTCCGGGGGGCGGACGAGCAGTACTTC. This translates into CASSFRGADEQYF.